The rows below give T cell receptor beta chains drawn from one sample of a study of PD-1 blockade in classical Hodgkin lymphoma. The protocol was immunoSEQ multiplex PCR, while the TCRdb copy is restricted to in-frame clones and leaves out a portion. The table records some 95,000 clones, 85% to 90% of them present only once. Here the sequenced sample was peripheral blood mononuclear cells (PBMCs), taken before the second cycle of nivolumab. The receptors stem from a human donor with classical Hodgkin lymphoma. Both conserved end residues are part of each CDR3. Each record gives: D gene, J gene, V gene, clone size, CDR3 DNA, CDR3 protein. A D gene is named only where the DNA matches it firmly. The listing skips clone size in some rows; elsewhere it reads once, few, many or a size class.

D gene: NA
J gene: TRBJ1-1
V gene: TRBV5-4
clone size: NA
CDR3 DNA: TGTGCCAGCAGCTTGTATTGGTCCACTGAAGCTTTCTTT
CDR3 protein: CASSLYWSTEAFF

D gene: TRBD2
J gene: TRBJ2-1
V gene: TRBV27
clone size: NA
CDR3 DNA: TGTGCCAGCAGCCGATGGGGGGGAACCCTTGGGAATGAGCAGTTCTTC
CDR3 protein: CASSRWGGTLGNEQFF

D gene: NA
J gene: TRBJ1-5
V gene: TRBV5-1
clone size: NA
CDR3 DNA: TGCGCCAGCAGCTTGACAGTAAATCAGCCCCAGCATTTT
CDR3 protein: CASSLTVNQPQHF

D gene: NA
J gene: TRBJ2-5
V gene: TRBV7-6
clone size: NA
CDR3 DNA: TGTGCCAGCAGCCTTATCCAGTCAGCGTACCAAGAGACCCAGTACTTC
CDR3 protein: CASSLIQSAYQETQYF

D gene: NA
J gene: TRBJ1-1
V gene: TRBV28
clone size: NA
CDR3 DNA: TGTGCCAGCACTACTGCCGGGGGAGATACTGAAGCTTTCTTT
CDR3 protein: CASTTAGGDTEAFF

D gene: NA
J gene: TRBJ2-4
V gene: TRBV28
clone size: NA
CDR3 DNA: TGTGCCAGCAGTTTTGTCCCCAAAAACATTCAGTACTTC
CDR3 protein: CASSFVPKNIQYF

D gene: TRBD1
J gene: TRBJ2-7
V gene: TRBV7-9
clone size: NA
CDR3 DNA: TGTGCCAGCAGCTTGGACAGGGTAACCTACGAGCAGTACTTC
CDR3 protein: CASSLDRVTYEQYF

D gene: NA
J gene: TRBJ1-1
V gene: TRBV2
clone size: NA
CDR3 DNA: TGTGCCAGCAGTGAGCCAAACAGGGTCGAGAACACTGAAGCTTTCTTT
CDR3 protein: CASSEPNRVENTEAFF

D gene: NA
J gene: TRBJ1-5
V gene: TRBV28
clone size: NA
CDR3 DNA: TGTGCCAGCAGTTTTGATCAGCCCCAGCATTTT
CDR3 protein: CASSFDQPQHF

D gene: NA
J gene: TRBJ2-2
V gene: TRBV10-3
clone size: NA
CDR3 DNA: TGTGCCATCAGTGGCTTTGGGCGGGGCGCGAACACCGGGGAGCTGTTTTTT
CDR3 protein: CAISGFGRGANTGELFF

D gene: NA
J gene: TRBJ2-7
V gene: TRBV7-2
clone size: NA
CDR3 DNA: TGTGCCAGCAGCCCAATCGGGCTTTACGAGCAGTACTTC
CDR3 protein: CASSPIGLYEQYF

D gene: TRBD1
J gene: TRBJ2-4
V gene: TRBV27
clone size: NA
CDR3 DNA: TGTGCCAGCAGTCCGAGGGGACAGGGCGCCAAAAACATTCAGTACTTC
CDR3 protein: CASSPRGQGAKNIQYF

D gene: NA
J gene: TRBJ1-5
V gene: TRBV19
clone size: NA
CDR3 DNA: TGTGCCAGTAGTATGAGGGCAGGAGAAAATCAGCCCCAGCATTTT
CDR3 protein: CASSMRAGENQPQHF

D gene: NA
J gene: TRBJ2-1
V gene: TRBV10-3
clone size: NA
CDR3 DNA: TGTGCCATCAGTGACCCGAGGGGGTTCAGGTTCAATGAGCAGTTCTTC
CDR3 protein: CAISDPRGFRFNEQFF

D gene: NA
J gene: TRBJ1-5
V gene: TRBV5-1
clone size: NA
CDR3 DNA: TGCGCCAGCAGCTTGGAGGGAATCAATCAGCCCCAGCATTTT
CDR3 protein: CASSLEGINQPQHF

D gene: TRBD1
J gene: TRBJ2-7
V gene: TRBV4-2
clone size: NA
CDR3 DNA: TGTGCCAGCAGCCTCGTTCCCGGACAGGTCCGCTACGAGCAGTACTTC
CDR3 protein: CASSLVPGQVRYEQYF

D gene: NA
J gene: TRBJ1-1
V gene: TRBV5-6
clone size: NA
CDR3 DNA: TGTGCCAGCAGCTTGGGTAGGACGGGTGAAGCTTTCTTT
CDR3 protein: CASSLGRTGEAFF

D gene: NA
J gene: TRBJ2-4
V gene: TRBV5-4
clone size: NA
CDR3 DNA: TGTGCCAGCAGAGGGGATAACAAAAACATTCAGTACTTC
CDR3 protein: CASRGDNKNIQYF

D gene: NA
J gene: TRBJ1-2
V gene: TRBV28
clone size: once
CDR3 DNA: TGTGCCAGCAGTCGCCCTTCAAGGGGCATGGATGGCTACACCTTC
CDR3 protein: CASSRPSRGMDGYTF

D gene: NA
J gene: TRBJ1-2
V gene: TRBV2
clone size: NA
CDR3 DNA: TGTGCCAGCAGTGAAACAATAAGACGGGAGGGACACCCTGCCCCCCAACCCTATGGCTACACCTTC
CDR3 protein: CASSETIRREGHPAPQPYGYTF

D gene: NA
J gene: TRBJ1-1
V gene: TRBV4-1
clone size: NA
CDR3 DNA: TGCGCCAGCAGAAAAAGGGTAAACCAGGACACTGAAGCTTTCTTT
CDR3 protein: CASRKRVNQDTEAFF

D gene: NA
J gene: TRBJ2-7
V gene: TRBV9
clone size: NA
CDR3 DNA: TGTGCCAGCAGCGTCAGTTCAGCTAGCTCCTACGAGCAGTACTTC
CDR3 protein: CASSVSSASSYEQYF

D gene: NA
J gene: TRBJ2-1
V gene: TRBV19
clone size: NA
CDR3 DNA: TGTGCCAGTAGTCCGTCGTACAATGAGCAGTTCTTC
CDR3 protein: CASSPSYNEQFF

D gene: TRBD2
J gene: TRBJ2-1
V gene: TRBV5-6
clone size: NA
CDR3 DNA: TGTGCCAGCAGGAGACTAGCGGGGGGGCTCATCCCCCGGGGGGATGAGCAGTTCTTC
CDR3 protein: CASRRLAGGLIPRGDEQFF

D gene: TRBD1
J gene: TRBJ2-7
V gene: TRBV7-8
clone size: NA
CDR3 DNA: TGTGCCAGCAGCTTGGGACAGGGGGCTTACGAGCAGTACTTC
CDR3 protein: CASSLGQGAYEQYF

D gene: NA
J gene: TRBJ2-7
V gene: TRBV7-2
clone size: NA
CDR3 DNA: TGTGCCAGCAGGCTTGGCAGGGCCTCCTACGAGCAGTACTTC
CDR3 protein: CASRLGRASYEQYF

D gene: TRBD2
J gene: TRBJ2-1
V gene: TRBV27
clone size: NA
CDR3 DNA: TGTGCCAGCAGTTTAAATCTAGCGGGATCCTACAATGAGCAGTTCTTC
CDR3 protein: CASSLNLAGSYNEQFF

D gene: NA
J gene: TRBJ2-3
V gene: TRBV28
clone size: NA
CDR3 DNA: TGTGCCAGCAGTCGTTCGGGACATGGGTTGGATACGCAGTATTTT
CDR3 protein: CASSRSGHGLDTQYF

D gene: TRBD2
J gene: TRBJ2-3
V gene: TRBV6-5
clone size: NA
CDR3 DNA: TGTGCCAGCAGCCCACTAGCGGGGAACACAGATACGCAGTATTTT
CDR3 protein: CASSPLAGNTDTQYF

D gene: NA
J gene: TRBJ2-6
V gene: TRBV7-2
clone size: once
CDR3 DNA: TGTGCCAGCAGGATAGGGGGTTTTTTCTCTGGGGCCAACGTCCTGACTTTC
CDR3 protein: CASRIGGFFSGANVLTF

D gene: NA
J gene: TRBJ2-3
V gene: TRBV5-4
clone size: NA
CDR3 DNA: TGTGCCAGCAGCTTCTCGCGGCCCACAGATACGCAGTATTTT
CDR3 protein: CASSFSRPTDTQYF

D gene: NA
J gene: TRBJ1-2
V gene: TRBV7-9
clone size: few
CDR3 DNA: TGTGCCAGCAGCGCCTCGCGGGGCTACACCTTC
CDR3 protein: CASSASRGYTF

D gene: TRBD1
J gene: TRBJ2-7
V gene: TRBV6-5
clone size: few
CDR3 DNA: TGTGCCAGCGCCCAAGGGGGCGGCTACGAGCAGTACTTC
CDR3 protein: CASAQGGGYEQYF

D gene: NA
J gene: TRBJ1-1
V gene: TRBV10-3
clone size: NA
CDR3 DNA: TGTGCCATCAGTGATGGGTTTTCCACTGAAGCTTTCTTT
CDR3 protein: CAISDGFSTEAFF

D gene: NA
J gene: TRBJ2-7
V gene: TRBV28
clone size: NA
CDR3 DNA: TGTGCCATCTCCGGGGGCCAGGGTTTTTACGAGCAGTACTTC
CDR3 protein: CAISGGQGFYEQYF

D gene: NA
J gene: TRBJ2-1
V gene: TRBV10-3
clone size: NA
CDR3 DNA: TGTGCCATCAGTGAGGGCAGACCTCGCTCTGTGGATGAGCAGTTCTTC
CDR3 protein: CAISEGRPRSVDEQFF

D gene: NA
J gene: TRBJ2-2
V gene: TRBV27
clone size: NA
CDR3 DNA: TGTGCCAGCAGATTTAACACCGGGGAGCTGTTTTTT
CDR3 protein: CASRFNTGELFF

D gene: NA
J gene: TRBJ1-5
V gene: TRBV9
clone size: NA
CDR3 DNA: TGTGCCAGCAGCGTAGGTCCACAGAATCAGCCCCAGCATTTT
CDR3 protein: CASSVGPQNQPQHF

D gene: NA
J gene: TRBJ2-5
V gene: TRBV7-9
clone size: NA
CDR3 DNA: TGTGCCAGCAGCCCCCGAAAGGGGATAGAGACCCAGTACTTC
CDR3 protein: CASSPRKGIETQYF

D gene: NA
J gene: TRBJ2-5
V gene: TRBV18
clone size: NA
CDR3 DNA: TGTGCCAGCTCACCACAGTTCCAAGAGACCCAGTACTTC
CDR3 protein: CASSPQFQETQYF

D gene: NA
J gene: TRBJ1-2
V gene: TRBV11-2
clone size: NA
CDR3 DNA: TGTGCCAGCAGCTTAGATCTGGGCGGAGCGGGAGGCTACACCTTC
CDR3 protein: CASSLDLGGAGGYTF

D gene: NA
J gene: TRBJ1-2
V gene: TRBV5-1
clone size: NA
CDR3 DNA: TGCGCCAGCAGCTTGGAGTTTCGTAGCTATGGCTACACCTTC
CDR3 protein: CASSLEFRSYGYTF

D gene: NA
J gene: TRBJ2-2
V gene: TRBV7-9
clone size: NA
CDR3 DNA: TGTGCCAGCAGCTTATTTGTGGGATCCCGAGTCACCGGGGAGCTGTTTTTT
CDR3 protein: CASSLFVGSRVTGELFF

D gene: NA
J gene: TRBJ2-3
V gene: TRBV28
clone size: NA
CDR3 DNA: TGTGCCAGCAGTTTAGTGGACAGTCTCACAGATACGCAGTATTTT
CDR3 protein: CASSLVDSLTDTQYF

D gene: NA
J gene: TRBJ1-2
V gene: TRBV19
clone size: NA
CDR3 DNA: TGTGCCAGTAGTATAACCGTCGGTTCAGGGGATGGCTACACCTTC
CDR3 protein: CASSITVGSGDGYTF

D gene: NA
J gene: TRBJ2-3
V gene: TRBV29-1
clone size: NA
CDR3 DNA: TGCAGCGTTGTCCCACAGGGAAGAACAGATACGCAGTATTTT
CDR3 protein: CSVVPQGRTDTQYF

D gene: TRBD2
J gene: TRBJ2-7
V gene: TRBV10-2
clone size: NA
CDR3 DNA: TGCGCCAGCCTAATAGCGGGAGGCCCCTACGAGCAGTACTTC
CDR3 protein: CASLIAGGPYEQYF

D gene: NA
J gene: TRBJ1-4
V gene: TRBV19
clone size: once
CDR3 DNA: TGTGCCAGTAGTACCCACCTGACAGCAACTAATGAAAAACTGTTTTTT
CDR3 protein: CASSTHLTATNEKLFF

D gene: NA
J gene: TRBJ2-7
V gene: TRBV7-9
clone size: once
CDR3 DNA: TGTGCCAGCAGCCCCGCCGTCGGTCCAAACCCCTACGAGCAGTACTTC
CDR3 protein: CASSPAVGPNPYEQYF

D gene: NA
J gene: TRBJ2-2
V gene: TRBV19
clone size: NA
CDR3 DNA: TGTGCCAGTAGTATGCTTTTGGGGGAGCTGTTTTTT
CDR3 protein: CASSMLLGELFF

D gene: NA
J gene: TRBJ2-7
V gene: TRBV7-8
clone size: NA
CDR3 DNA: TGTGCCAGCAGCTTATCAGGGTCTCGGGAGCAGTACTTC
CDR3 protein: CASSLSGSREQYF

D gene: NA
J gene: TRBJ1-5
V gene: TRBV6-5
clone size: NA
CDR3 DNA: TGTGCCAGCAGTTACTCGAACAATCAGCCCCAGCATTTT
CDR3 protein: CASSYSNNQPQHF

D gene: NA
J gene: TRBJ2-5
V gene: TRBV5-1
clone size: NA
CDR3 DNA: TGCGCCAGCAGCTCCACCGGAGGGGTTAGACAAGAGACCCAGTACTTC
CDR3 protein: CASSSTGGVRQETQYF

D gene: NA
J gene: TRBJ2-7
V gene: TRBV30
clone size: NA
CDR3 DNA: TGTGCCTGGAGATCCCCTCACTACGAGCAGTACTTC
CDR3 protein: CAWRSPHYEQYF